These T cell receptor beta chains were read from a single sample in a study of shared clonotypes between healthy human individuals. Here immunoSEQ multiplex PCR was the method, and the copy in TCRdb shows in-frame clones only, minus some. Among 2 million to 2.5 million clones listed, roughly 95% were seen once. The source material was naive CD4+ T cells sorted from blood. All receptors derive from a man aged 18 to 29 in good health. The CDR3 runs from the conserved cysteine through the conserved F or W. The order of the fields is V gene, J gene, clone size, D gene, CDR3 protein, CDR3 DNA. D genes are given only for firm matches. Rows give clone size only sometimes, using once, few, many, or a class for an expanded clone.

>TRBV4-3|TRBJ2-3|NA|NA
CASSQQSGLGVADTQYF
TGCGCCAGCAGCCAACAATCCGGGTTAGGGGTGGCAGATACGCAGTATTTT
>TRBV5-1|TRBJ2-7|few|TRBD2
CASSLGGRSPDEQYF
TGCGCCAGCAGCTTGGGCGGGAGGTCCCCCGACGAGCAGTACTTC
>TRBV27|TRBJ2-7|NA|TRBD2
CASTPAGGTYEQYF
TGTGCCAGCACCCCAGCGGGGGGCACCTACGAGCAGTACTTC
>TRBV9|TRBJ2-1|NA|NA
CASSPTRASVNVNEQFF
TGTGCCAGCAGCCCTACCCGGGCTAGCGTCAACGTAAATGAGCAGTTCTTC
>TRBV10-3|TRBJ2-7|NA|TRBD1
CAISEHPGQVGEQYF
TGTGCCATCAGTGAGCATCCAGGACAGGTCGGGGAGCAGTACTTC
>TRBV30|TRBJ1-6|NA|NA
CAWSGLLLSSYNSPLHF
TGTGCCTGGAGTGGACTCTTACTCAGCTCCTATAATTCACCCCTCCACTTT
>TRBV6-5|TRBJ2-3|NA|TRBD2
CASSRRTSGDTQYF
TGTGCCAGCAGCCGTAGGACTAGCGGAGATACGCAGTATTTT
>TRBV2|TRBJ2-7|NA|NA
CASSVEGIYEQYF
TGTGCCAGCAGTGTGGAGGGAATCTACGAGCAGTACTTC
>TRBV5-1|TRBJ2-5|NA|NA
CASSFGTALEETQYF
TGCGCCAGCAGCTTCGGGACGGCCTTAGAAGAGACCCAGTACTTC
>TRBV30|TRBJ2-7|once|NA
CAWSERNYEQYF
TGTGCCTGGTCTGAGCGCAACTACGAGCAGTACTTC
>TRBV11-2|TRBJ2-5|NA|NA
CASSLARVTETQYF
TGTGCCAGCAGCTTGGCCCGGGTTACGGAGACCCAGTACTTC
>TRBV5-8|TRBJ1-4|NA|NA
CASSRSLMGATNEKLFF
TGTGCCAGCAGCCGATCCCTGATGGGAGCAACTAATGAAAAACTGTTTTTT
>TRBV7-2|TRBJ1-4|NA|NA
CASSTQIRGLGEKLFF
TGTGCCAGCAGCACTCAGATTCGGGGCCTCGGCGAAAAACTGTTTTTT
>TRBV2|TRBJ2-1|NA|NA
CASSEAGNYNEQFF
TGTGCCAGCAGTGAAGCGGGAAACTACAATGAGCAGTTCTTC
>TRBV7-9|TRBJ2-5|NA|NA
CASSQGTGRETQYF
TGTGCCAGCAGCCAAGGTACCGGACGGGAGACCCAGTACTTC
>TRBV7-3|TRBJ1-5|NA|NA
CASSLTGNQPQHF
TGTGCCAGCAGCTTAACGGGCAATCAGCCCCAGCATTTT
>TRBV6-5|TRBJ1-1|NA|NA
CASSYSSTANTEAFF
TGTGCCAGCAGTTACTCTTCGACAGCGAACACTGAAGCTTTCTTT
>TRBV9|TRBJ2-7|NA|NA
CASSVGSFGEQYF
TGTGCCAGCAGCGTAGGTAGTTTCGGCGAGCAGTACTTC
>TRBV30|TRBJ1-1|NA|NA
CAWRGGRNTEAFF
TGTGCCTGGAGGGGGGGAAGGAACACTGAAGCTTTCTTT
>TRBV19|TRBJ1-5|NA|NA
CASSASGNQPQHF
TGTGCCAGTAGTGCCAGTGGAAATCAGCCCCAGCATTTT
>TRBV28|TRBJ2-7|NA|TRBD2
CASSGLAGVSYEQYF
TGTGCCAGCAGTGGACTAGCGGGGGTCTCCTACGAGCAGTACTTC
>TRBV5-6|TRBJ2-2|NA|NA
CASSSWTRNTGELFF
TGTGCCAGCAGCTCCTGGACACGGAACACCGGGGAGCTGTTTTTT
>TRBV19|TRBJ2-7|NA|NA
CASSIESGIYEQYF
TGTGCCAGTAGTATAGAGTCAGGAATCTACGAGCAGTACTTC
>TRBV30|TRBJ2-7|NA|TRBD1
CACFRGQGVPYEQYF
TGTGCCTGTTTTCGGGGACAGGGGGTTCCCTACGAGCAGTACTTC
>TRBV6-6|TRBJ2-1|NA|NA
CASRPTTVQSPSEQFF
TGTGCCAGCAGGCCTACGACGGTCCAATCTCCCAGTGAGCAGTTCTTC
>TRBV28|TRBJ2-2|NA|NA
CASSTGMNTGELFF
TGTGCCAGCAGTACAGGGATGAACACCGGGGAGCTGTTTTTT
>TRBV6-6|TRBJ1-2|NA|NA
CATRDGDTPTNYGYTF
TGTGCCACTCGAGACGGGGACACCCCGACCAACTATGGCTACACCTTC